Listed below are T cell receptor beta chains from one sample, sequenced in a study of T cells after yellow fever vaccination. TCRdb fed the 5' RACE reads into MiXCR, producing one record per CDR3 protein. The sample includes a few hundred thousand distinct CDR3 sequences, about 5.2% of them seen just once. Sample: CD4+ T cells sorted from PBMCs, taken on the day of the yellow fever booster vaccination. The source of these receptors is a man between 18 and 29 years old who received the YFV17D yellow fever vaccine. The CDR3 runs from the conserved cysteine through the conserved F or W. The D gene is left open where the match is weak. Only some rows state a clone size, as once, few, many or a class for expanded clones.

V gene	clone size	J gene	D gene	CDR3 protein	CDR3 DNA
TRBV12-3/TRBV12-4	-	TRBJ1-2	-	CASSKSGDGYTF	TGTGCCAGCAGCAAAAGTGGTGATGGCTACACCTTC
TRBV20-1	few	TRBJ2-3	-	CSARDLQDTQYF	TGCAGTGCTAGAGATTTACAAGATACGCAGTATTTT
TRBV15	few	TRBJ2-6	-	CATSRDISSGANVLTF	TGTGCCACCAGCAGAGATATCAGCTCTGGGGCCAACGTCCTGACTTTC
TRBV5-1	-	TRBJ2-1	TRBD2	CASSREGPSGGFNEQFF	TGCGCCAGCAGCAGGGAAGGGCCCAGCGGGGGGTTTAATGAGCAGTTCTTC
TRBV2	-	TRBJ1-5	-	CASSEWTLSNQPQHF	TGTGCCAGCAGTGAATGGACACTTAGCAATCAGCCCCAGCATTTT
TRBV29-1	-	TRBJ2-3	-	CSVAGTTDTQYF	TGCAGCGTAGCCGGGACTACAGATACGCAGTATTTT
TRBV29-1	-	TRBJ2-7	-	CSVRVSYEQYF	TGCAGCGTTCGTGTCTCCTACGAGCAGTACTTC
TRBV6-2/TRBV6-3	few	TRBJ1-6	-	CASLQGSLSPLHF	TGTGCCAGCTTGCAGGGATCTTTGTCACCCCTCCACTTT
TRBV3-1	few	TRBJ2-5	-	CASSQGAGGHQETQYF	TGTGCCAGCAGCCAAGGGGCCGGGGGCCACCAAGAGACCCAGTACTTC
TRBV7-2	-	TRBJ2-7	TRBD1	CASSLVTGGATYEQYF	TGTGCCAGCAGCTTAGTAACAGGGGGTGCTACCTACGAGCAGTACTTC
TRBV10-2	many	TRBJ2-4	-	CASSETWDIQYF	TGCGCCAGCAGTGAGACGTGGGACATTCAGTACTTC
TRBV20-1	few	TRBJ2-4	-	CSAPKGATNIQYF	TGCAGTGCCCCCAAGGGCGCGACGAACATTCAGTACTTC
TRBV5-1	few	TRBJ1-3	-	CASSFSGIGNTIYF	TGCGCCAGCAGCTTTTCCGGGATCGGAAACACCATATATTTT
TRBV7-9	few	TRBJ2-1	TRBD2	CASSGFPRLAEKNEQFF	TGTGCCAGCAGCGGATTTCCAAGACTAGCGGAGAAGAATGAGCAGTTCTTC
TRBV5-1	few	TRBJ1-4	-	CASSLGQTATNEKLFF	TGCGCCAGCAGCTTGGGACAGACCGCAACTAATGAAAAACTGTTTTTT
TRBV7-2	few	TRBJ1-2	-	CASSDRPTNYGYTF	TGTGCCAGCAGCGACAGACCTACTAACTATGGCTACACCTTC
TRBV6-1	-	TRBJ1-1	TRBD1	CASSELGGHTEAFF	TGTGCCAGCAGTGAACTAGGGGGCCACACTGAAGCTTTCTTT
TRBV4-2	many	TRBJ2-1	TRBD2	CASSQETSGNEQFF	TGTGCCAGCAGCCAGGAGACTAGCGGCAATGAGCAGTTCTTC
TRBV6-5	few	TRBJ1-6	-	CASKPGQHSPLHF	TGTGCCAGCAAGCCCGGACAGCATTCACCCCTCCACTTT
TRBV7-2	many	TRBJ2-3	TRBD2	CASSSRAGVGWGTQYF	TGTGCCAGCAGCTCCCGAGCGGGGGTAGGGTGGGGAACGCAGTATTTT
TRBV12-3/TRBV12-4	many	TRBJ2-5	-	CASSFRGAETQYF	TGTGCCAGCAGTTTTCGGGGCGCGGAGACCCAGTACTTC
TRBV20-1	many	TRBJ2-3	TRBD2	CSASPLSGASTDTQYF	TGCAGTGCTAGCCCCTTAAGCGGGGCCAGCACAGATACGCAGTATTTT
TRBV5-1	many	TRBJ2-2	TRBD1	CASIHRGQSSAGELFF	TGCGCCAGCATACACCGGGGACAGTCTTCGGCCGGGGAGCTGTTTTTT
TRBV24-1	few	TRBJ2-5	-	CATSDFLAGDGETQYF	TGTGCCACCAGTGATTTCCTGGCAGGGGATGGGGAGACCCAGTACTTC
TRBV5-4	-	TRBJ2-7	TRBD2	CASSLRSSGGYEQYF	TGTGCCAGCAGCTTGAGGTCTAGCGGGGGCTACGAGCAGTACTTC
TRBV7-2	many	TRBJ1-2	TRBD1	CASSPTGENLRGYTF	TGTGCCAGCAGCCCGACAGGGGAGAATCTGAGGGGCTACACCTTC
TRBV20-1	few	TRBJ2-5	-	CSARDLTVETQYF	TGCAGTGCTAGAGATTTGACAGTAGAGACCCAGTACTTC
TRBV5-1	many	TRBJ1-1	TRBD1	CASSHAGQYTEAFF	TGCGCCAGCAGCCACGCGGGACAGTACACTGAAGCTTTCTTT
TRBV6-5	many	TRBJ2-3	-	CASSYIGGRGGKLDTQYF	TGTGCCAGCAGTTACATTGGGGGGAGAGGGGGGAAATTAGATACGCAGTATTTT
TRBV4-2	few	TRBJ2-7	-	CASSQGTESSYEQYF	TGTGCCAGCAGCCAAGGGACGGAGAGCTCCTACGAGCAGTACTTC
TRBV5-1	-	TRBJ2-5	-	CASSLIGGIGETQYF	TGCGCCAGCAGCTTGATAGGAGGCATTGGGGAGACCCAGTACTTC
TRBV12-3/TRBV12-4	-	TRBJ2-3	-	CASSLLGDGAQYF	TGTGCCAGCAGTTTACTAGGGGACGGGGCGCAGTATTTT
TRBV20-1	-	TRBJ2-3	TRBD2	CSAREGTSGGDYTDTQYF	TGCAGTGCTAGGGAAGGGACTAGCGGGGGAGACTACACAGATACGCAGTATTTT
TRBV2	few	TRBJ1-6	TRBD1	CASRTRQGGSPLHF	TGTGCCAGCCGAACCAGACAGGGAGGCTCACCCCTCCACTTT
TRBV5-1	few	TRBJ1-1	-	CASSYGWDTEAFF	TGCGCCAGCAGCTACGGATGGGACACTGAAGCTTTCTTT
TRBV29-1	-	TRBJ1-1	-	CSVARSEAFF	TGCAGCGTTGCTCGGTCTGAAGCTTTCTTT
TRBV9	few	TRBJ2-1	-	CASSVAGEQFF	TGTGCCAGCAGCGTAGCCGGGGAGCAGTTCTTC
TRBV6-2/TRBV6-3	-	TRBJ2-1	-	CASSPPKWGRPNYNEQFF	TGTGCCAGCAGCCCCCCAAAATGGGGTCGGCCCAACTACAATGAGCAGTTCTTC
TRBV12-3/TRBV12-4	few	TRBJ1-3	-	CASGSGNTIYF	TGTGCCAGCGGGTCGGGAAACACCATATATTTT
TRBV4-1	many	TRBJ2-4	-	CASSQVDRGENIQYF	TGCGCCAGCAGCCAAGTTGACAGAGGCGAAAACATTCAGTACTTC
TRBV4-2	many	TRBJ2-3	TRBD2	CASSQGSGGAGTDTQYF	TGTGCCAGCAGCCAGGGTAGCGGGGGGGCCGGCACAGATACGCAGTATTTT
TRBV5-5	-	TRBJ1-2	-	CASTEQGSYGYTF	TGTGCCAGCACGGAACAAGGGTCCTATGGCTACACCTTC
TRBV18	-	TRBJ2-5	-	CASSPPNIQETQYF	TGTGCCAGCTCACCACCTAACATCCAAGAGACCCAGTACTTC
TRBV20-1	-	TRBJ2-2	TRBD1	CSASPGQITGELFF	TGCAGTGCTAGCCCGGGACAGATCACCGGGGAGCTGTTTTTT
TRBV7-2	few	TRBJ2-5	-	CASSPRDLQETQYF	TGTGCCAGCAGCCCCCGGGACTTGCAAGAGACCCAGTACTTC
TRBV5-4	-	TRBJ1-1	-	CASSWGGSMNTEAFF	TGTGCCAGCAGCTGGGGGGGGTCAATGAACACTGAAGCTTTCTTT
TRBV6-5	-	TRBJ1-4	TRBD1	CASSPGQVREKLFF	TGTGCCAGCAGTCCGGGACAGGTCCGGGAAAAACTGTTTTTT
TRBV5-1	-	TRBJ1-1	-	CASSLGPMTETTEAFF	TGCGCCAGCAGCTTGGGGCCGATGACTGAAACCACTGAAGCTTTCTTT
TRBV7-2	medium-sized	TRBJ2-3	-	CASSFLRDTQYF	TGTGCCAGCAGCTTCCTAAGAGATACGCAGTATTTT